The T cell receptor beta chain described here comes from a study of blood T cell repertoires in COVID-19. Sequencing was performed with immunoSEQ multiplex PCR; in TCRdb, only in-frame clones are kept and a portion is missing. The sample consists of roughly 150,000 clones, more than 75% of them appearing once. Germline assignment: CDR1 SGHAT and CDR2 FQNNGV. Trimming pared 5 bases from V and 5 bases from J, leaving 22 bases between. The CDR3 has 17 residues. Sequenced sample: peripheral blood. This chain joins TRBV11-2 and TRBJ2-1; D gene unclear. The TCR was taken from a human donor in a cohort sampled during active COVID-19. DNA of the CDR3: TGTGCCAGCAGCCCCCGCGTCCTTGTTAAGAGAAACAATGAGCAGTTCTTC. Translating gives CASSPRVLVKRNNEQFF.